The rows below give T cell receptor beta chains drawn from one sample of a study of blood T cell repertoires in COVID-19. The method was immunoSEQ multiplex PCR; TCRdb's version includes in-frame clones alone and lacks a portion of them. The sample shows roughly 340,000 clones, over 75% of them seen only once. The sequencing sample was made of PBMCs or T cells enriched from blood (not recorded which). The receptors come from a man aged 35-49 years in a cohort exposed to, infected with or recovered from COVID-19 (not recorded which). CDR3s include the opening cysteine and the closing phenylalanine or tryptophan. The D gene is left open where the match is weak. Size is stated for part of the rows, as once, few or many counts, or as a class when the clone is expanded.

J gene | V gene | clone size | D gene | CDR3 protein | CDR3 DNA
TRBJ2-7 | TRBV18 | . | TRBD1 | CASSPRQGERNEQYF | TGTGCCAGCTCACCCCGACAGGGGGAACGGAACGAGCAGTACTTC
TRBJ2-2 | TRBV3-1/TRBV3-2 | once | . | CASMPGTNTGELFF | TGTGCCAGCATGCCCGGGACTAACACCGGGGAGCTGTTTTTT
TRBJ2-1 | TRBV19 | . | . | CASSMIGQGTYNEQFF | TGTGCCAGTAGTATGATTGGGCAGGGGACCTACAATGAGCAGTTCTTC
TRBJ1-1 | TRBV18 | . | TRBD1 | CASSPATGPTEAFF | TGTGCCAGCTCACCAGCGACAGGGCCCACTGAAGCTTTCTTT
TRBJ2-7 | TRBV5-1 | . | . | CASSLDLAYEQYF | TGCGCCAGCAGCTTGGATTTAGCCTACGAGCAGTACTTC
TRBJ1-2 | TRBV5-1 | . | . | CASSLAEVEWYGYTF | TGCGCCAGCAGCTTGGCAGAGGTAGAATGGTATGGCTACACCTTC
TRBJ2-7 | TRBV18 | . | TRBD2 | CASSPLGIAGGTYEQYF | TGTGCCAGCTCACCACTTGGGATAGCGGGAGGTACCTACGAGCAGTACTTC
TRBJ1-3 | TRBV21-1 | . | . | CASSIRGRDRSRNTIYF | TGTGCCAGCAGCATCCGGGGGCGGGACAGGAGTAGAAACACCATATATTTT
TRBJ2-2 | TRBV11-2 | once | TRBD2 | CASSPGRALNTGELFF | TGTGCCAGCAGCCCCGGGAGGGCCCTCAACACCGGGGAGCTGTTTTTT
TRBJ1-2 | TRBV10-3 | . | . | CAISPSGGNYGYTF | TGTGCCATCAGTCCTTCTGGGGGGAACTATGGCTACACCTTC
TRBJ2-1 | TRBV5-6 | . | . | CASSLVDSYNEQFF | TGTGCCAGCAGCTTGGTTGACAGTTACAATGAGCAGTTCTTC
TRBJ2-2 | TRBV9 | . | TRBD1 | CASSRDRGGTGELFF | TGTGCCAGCAGCAGAGACAGGGGAGGTACCGGGGAGCTGTTTTTT
TRBJ2-7 | TRBV5-1 | . | . | CASSLDTYEQYF | TGCGCCAGCAGCTTGGACACCTACGAGCAGTACTTC
TRBJ2-1 | TRBV15 | once | . | CATSRDIGRNEQFF | TGTGCCACCAGCAGAGATATTGGGAGGAATGAGCAGTTCTTC
TRBJ1-3 | TRBV30 | . | TRBD1 | CAWSGRQGAGNTIYF | TGTGCCTGGAGTGGAAGACAGGGGGCTGGAAACACCATATATTTT
TRBJ1-1 | TRBV18 | once | TRBD1 | CASSPPGQGEAFF | TGTGCCAGCTCGCCACCGGGACAGGGGGAAGCTTTCTTT
TRBJ1-5 | TRBV6-5 | once | . | CASSYDRSYQPQHF | TGTGCCAGCAGTTATGACAGATCATATCAGCCCCAGCATTTT
TRBJ2-1 | TRBV30 | . | TRBD2 | CAWRLLAGAYNEQFF | TGTGCCTGGAGGCTTCTAGCGGGCGCCTACAATGAGCAGTTCTTC
TRBJ2-7 | TRBV6-1 | . | . | CASSEARRGEQYF | TGTGCCAGCAGTGAGGCCAGGAGGGGTGAGCAGTACTTC
TRBJ2-3 | TRBV7-9 | . | . | CASRAGVGDTQYF | TGTGCCAGCAGGGCAGGGGTTGGGGATACGCAGTATTTT
TRBJ2-2 | TRBV5-4 | . | . | CASSESTGELFF | TGTGCCAGCAGCGAGTCCACCGGGGAGCTGTTTTTT
TRBJ2-3 | TRBV10-1 | . | TRBD2 | CASSEGTSGRRTDTQYF | TGCGCCAGCAGTGAAGGGACTAGCGGGAGGCGCACAGATACGCAGTATTTT
TRBJ1-1 | TRBV5-1 | . | . | CASSLAVSWGVDTEAFF | TGCGCCAGCAGCTTGGCCGTGTCCTGGGGCGTGGACACTGAAGCTTTCTTT
TRBJ2-2 | TRBV19 | . | . | CASSSVDPARELFF | TGTGCCAGTAGCTCAGTCGATCCTGCCCGGGAGCTGTTTTTT
TRBJ2-5 | TRBV9 | . | TRBD2 | CASSVGTSGRWETQYF | TGTGCCAGCAGCGTCGGGACTAGCGGGAGATGGGAGACCCAGTACTTC
TRBJ2-7 | TRBV7-9 | . | . | CASSFGRSYEQYF | TGTGCCAGCAGCTTCGGCAGGTCCTACGAGCAGTACTTC
TRBJ1-2 | TRBV3-1/TRBV3-2 | . | . | CASSPGTSNYGYTF | TGTGCCAGCAGCCCCGGGACATCTAACTATGGCTACACCTTC
TRBJ1-2 | TRBV10-1 | . | . | CASSDQEGELFTF | TGCGCCAGCAGTGATCAGGAGGGCGAGCTTTTCACCTTC
TRBJ1-2 | TRBV18 | . | TRBD1 | CASSPKTGNNYGYTF | TGTGCCAGCTCACCAAAGACAGGGAACAACTATGGCTACACCTTC
TRBJ2-4 | TRBV29-1 | . | . | CSAAGSLAKNIQYF | TGCAGTGCCGCGGGCAGCTTAGCCAAAAACATTCAGTACTTC
TRBJ1-3 | TRBV30 | . | . | CAWTPILSGNTIYF | TGTGCCTGGACCCCTATCCTATCTGGAAACACCATATATTTT
TRBJ2-7 | TRBV5-1 | once | TRBD2 | CASRSGLAATYEQYF | TGCGCCAGCAGATCGGGACTAGCGGCTACCTACGAGCAGTACTTC
TRBJ2-3 | TRBV5-4 | . | TRBD2 | CASRREGQGDTQYF | TGTGCCAGCAGACGGGAGGGTCAGGGGGATACGCAGTATTTT
TRBJ2-7 | TRBV28 | . | TRBD1 | CASSLPGTGGYEQYF | TGTGCCAGCAGTTTACCCGGGACAGGGGGCTACGAGCAGTACTTC
TRBJ1-4 | TRBV2 | . | . | CASRGNIATNEKLFF | TGTGCCAGCAGGGGCAACATTGCAACTAATGAAAAACTGTTTTTT
TRBJ2-3 | TRBV7-2 | . | TRBD2 | CASSYLAGGQHTQYF | TGTGCCAGCAGCTACCTAGCGGGAGGGCAACATACGCAGTATTTT
TRBJ1-3 | TRBV5-1 | . | . | CASSPDLTAGNTIYF | TGCGCCAGCAGCCCCGACTTGACAGCGGGAAACACCATATATTTT
TRBJ2-1 | TRBV27 | . | . | CASRPRREFSYNEQFF | TGTGCCAGCCGCCCTCGTCGGGAGTTCTCCTACAATGAGCAGTTCTTC
TRBJ2-7 | TRBV6-2/TRBV6-3 | once | TRBD2 | CASSYSLLAGGEQYF | TGTGCCAGCAGTTACTCGTTGCTAGCGGGAGGCGAGCAGTACTTC
TRBJ1-1 | TRBV11-2 | once | TRBD1 | CASSLVGTVNTEAFF | TGTGCCAGCAGCTTAGTCGGGACAGTGAACACTGAAGCTTTCTTT
TRBJ1-1 | TRBV6-2/TRBV6-3 | . | . | CASSYSELWAFF | TGTGCCAGCAGTTACTCCGAGTTGTGGGCTTTCTTT
TRBJ1-6 | TRBV12-5 | . | TRBD1 | CASGLGQGGNSPLHF | TGTGCTAGTGGTTTGGGACAGGGGGGGAATTCACCCCTCCACTTT
TRBJ2-7 | TRBV2 | few | TRBD2 | CASSTTSGRNEQYF | TGTGCCAGCAGTACGACTAGCGGGAGGAACGAGCAGTACTTC